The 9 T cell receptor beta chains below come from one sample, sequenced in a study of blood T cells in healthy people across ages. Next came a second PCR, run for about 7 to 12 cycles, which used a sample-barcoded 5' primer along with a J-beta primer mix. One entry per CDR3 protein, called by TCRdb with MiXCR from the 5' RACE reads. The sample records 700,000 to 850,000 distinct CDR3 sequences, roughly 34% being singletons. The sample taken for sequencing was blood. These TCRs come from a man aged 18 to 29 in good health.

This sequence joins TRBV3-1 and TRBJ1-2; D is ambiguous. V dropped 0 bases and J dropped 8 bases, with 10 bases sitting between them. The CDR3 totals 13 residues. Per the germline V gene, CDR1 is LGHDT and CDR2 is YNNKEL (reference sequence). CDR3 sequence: CASSQEISGGYTF. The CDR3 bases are TGTGCCAGCAGCCAAGAAATTTCGGGAGGCTACACCTTC.

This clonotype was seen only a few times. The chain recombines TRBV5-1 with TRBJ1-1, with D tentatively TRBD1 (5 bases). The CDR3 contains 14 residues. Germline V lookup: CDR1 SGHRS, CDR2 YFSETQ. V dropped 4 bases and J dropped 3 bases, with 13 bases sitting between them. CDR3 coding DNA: TGCGCCAGCAGCCTTGACGGGGGGGACACTGAAGCTTTCTTT. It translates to CASSLDGGDTEAFF.

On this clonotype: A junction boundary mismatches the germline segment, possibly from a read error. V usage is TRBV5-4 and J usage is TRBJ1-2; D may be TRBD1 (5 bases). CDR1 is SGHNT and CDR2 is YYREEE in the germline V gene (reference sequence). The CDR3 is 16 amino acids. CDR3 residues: CASSLWGVPLLRGCTF. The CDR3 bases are TGTGCCAGCAGCTTGTGGGGGGTCCCTCTACTTAGAGGCTGCACCTTC.

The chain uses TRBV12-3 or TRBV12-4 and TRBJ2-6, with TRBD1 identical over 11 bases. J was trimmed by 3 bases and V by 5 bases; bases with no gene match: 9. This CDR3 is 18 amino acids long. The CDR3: CASSVPGQGDYGANVLTF. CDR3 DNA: TGTGCCAGCAGTGTACCGGGACAGGGGGATTATGGGGCCAACGTCCTGACTTTC.

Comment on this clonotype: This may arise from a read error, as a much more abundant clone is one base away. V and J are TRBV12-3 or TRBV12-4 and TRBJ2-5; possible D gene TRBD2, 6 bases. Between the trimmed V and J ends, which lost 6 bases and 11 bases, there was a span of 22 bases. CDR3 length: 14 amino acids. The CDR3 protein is CASREGKRYNEQYF. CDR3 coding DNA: TGTGCCAGCAGGGAGGGGAAACGCTACAATGAGCAGTACTTC.

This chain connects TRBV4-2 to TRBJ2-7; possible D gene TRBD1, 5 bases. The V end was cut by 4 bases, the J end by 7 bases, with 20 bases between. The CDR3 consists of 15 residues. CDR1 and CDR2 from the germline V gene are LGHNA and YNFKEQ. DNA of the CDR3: TGTGCCAGCAGCCGGGCAGGGCCCGTATACAATGAGCAGTACTTC. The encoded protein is CASSRAGPVYNEQYF.

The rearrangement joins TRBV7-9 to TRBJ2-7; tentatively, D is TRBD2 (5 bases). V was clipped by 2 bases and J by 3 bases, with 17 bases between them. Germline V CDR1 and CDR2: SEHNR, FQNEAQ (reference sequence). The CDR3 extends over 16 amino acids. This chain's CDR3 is CASSLMHEGYNYEQYF. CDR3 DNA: TGTGCCAGCAGCTTAATGCATGAGGGATACAACTACGAGCAGTACTTC.

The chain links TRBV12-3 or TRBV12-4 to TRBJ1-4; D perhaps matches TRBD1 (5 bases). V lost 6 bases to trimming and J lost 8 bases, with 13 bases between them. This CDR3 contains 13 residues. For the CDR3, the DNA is TGTGCCAGCAGCCTGACCCGGGGGGAAAAACTGTTTTTT. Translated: CASSLTRGEKLFF.

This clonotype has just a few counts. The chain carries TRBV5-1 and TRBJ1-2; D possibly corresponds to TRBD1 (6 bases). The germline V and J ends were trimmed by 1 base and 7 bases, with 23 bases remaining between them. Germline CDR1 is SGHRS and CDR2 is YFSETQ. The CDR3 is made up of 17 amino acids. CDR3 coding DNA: TGCGCCAGCAGCTTGAAGGAAGCATTAGGGGGAAAGCGTGGCTACACCTTC. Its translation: CASSLKEALGGKRGYTF.